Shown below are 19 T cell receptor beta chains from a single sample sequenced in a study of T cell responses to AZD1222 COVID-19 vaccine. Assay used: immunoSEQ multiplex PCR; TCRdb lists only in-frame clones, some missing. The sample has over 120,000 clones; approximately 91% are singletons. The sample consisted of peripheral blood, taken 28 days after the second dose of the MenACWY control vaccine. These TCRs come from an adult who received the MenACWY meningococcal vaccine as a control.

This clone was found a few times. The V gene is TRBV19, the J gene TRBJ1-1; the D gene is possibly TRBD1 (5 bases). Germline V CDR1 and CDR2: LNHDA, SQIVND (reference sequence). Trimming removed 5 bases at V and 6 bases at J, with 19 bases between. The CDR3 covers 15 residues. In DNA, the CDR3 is TGTGCCAGTAGTTTTTCCCGGGACGGACTTTCTGAAGCTTTCTTT. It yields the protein CASSFSRDGLSEAFF.

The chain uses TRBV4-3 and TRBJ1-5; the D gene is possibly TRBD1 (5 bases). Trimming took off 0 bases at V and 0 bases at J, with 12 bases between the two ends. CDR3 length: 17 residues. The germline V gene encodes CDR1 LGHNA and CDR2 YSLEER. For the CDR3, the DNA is TGCGCCAGCAGCCAAGATCCGCAGGGCCTTAGCAATCAGCCCCAGCATTTT. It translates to CASSQDPQGLSNQPQHF.

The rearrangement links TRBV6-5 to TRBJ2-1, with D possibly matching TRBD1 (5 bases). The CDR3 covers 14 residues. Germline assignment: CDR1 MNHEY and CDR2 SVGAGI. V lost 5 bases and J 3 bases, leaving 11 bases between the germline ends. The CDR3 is CASSTRTHYNEQFF. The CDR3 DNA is TGTGCCAGCAGTACCCGGACACACTACAATGAGCAGTTCTTC.

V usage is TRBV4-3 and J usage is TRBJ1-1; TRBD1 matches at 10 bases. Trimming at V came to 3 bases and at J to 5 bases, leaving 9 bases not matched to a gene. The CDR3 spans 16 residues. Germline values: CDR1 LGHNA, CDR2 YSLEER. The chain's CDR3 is CASSHVTGTGATEAFF. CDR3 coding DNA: TGCGCCAGCAGCCACGTCACCGGGACAGGGGCGACTGAAGCTTTCTTT.

CDR3 protein: CASSPGSNTGELFF. CDR3 DNA: TGTGCCAGCAGTCCGGGATCCAACACCGGGGAGCTGTTTTTT. The chain carries TRBV7-9 and TRBJ2-2, with D perhaps matching TRBD2 (5 bases). From germline, CDR1 is SEHNR and CDR2 FQNEAQ (reference sequence). This CDR3 has 14 amino acids. V was pared by 6 bases and J by 2 bases, with 10 bases between.

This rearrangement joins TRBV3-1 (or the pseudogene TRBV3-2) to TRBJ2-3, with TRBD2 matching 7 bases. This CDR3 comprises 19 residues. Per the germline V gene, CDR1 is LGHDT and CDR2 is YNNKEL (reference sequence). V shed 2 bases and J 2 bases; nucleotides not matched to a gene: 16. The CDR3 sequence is CASSQPFGGAGEITDTQYF. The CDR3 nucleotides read TGTGCCAGCAGCCAACCCTTTGGGGGTGCGGGGGAGATCACAGATACGCAGTATTTT.

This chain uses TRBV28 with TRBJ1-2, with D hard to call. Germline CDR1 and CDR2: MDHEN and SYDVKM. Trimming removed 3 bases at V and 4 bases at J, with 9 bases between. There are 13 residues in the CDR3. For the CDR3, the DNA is TGTGCCAGCAGTTTGCGAGCAGGCTATGGCTACACCTTC. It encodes CASSLRAGYGYTF.

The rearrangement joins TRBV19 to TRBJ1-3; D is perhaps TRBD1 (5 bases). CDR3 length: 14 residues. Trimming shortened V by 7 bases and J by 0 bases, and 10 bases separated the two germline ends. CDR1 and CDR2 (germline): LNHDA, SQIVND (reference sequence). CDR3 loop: CASKRGISGNTIYF. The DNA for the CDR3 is TGTGCCAGTAAGAGGGGAATCTCTGGAAACACCATATATTTT.

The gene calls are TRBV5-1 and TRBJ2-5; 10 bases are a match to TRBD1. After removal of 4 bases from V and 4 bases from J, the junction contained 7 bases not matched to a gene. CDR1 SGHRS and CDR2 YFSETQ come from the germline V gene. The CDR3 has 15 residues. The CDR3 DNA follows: TGCGCCAGCAGCCAGGGACAGGGGAGAGGAGAGACCCAGTACTTC. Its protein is CASSQGQGRGETQYF.

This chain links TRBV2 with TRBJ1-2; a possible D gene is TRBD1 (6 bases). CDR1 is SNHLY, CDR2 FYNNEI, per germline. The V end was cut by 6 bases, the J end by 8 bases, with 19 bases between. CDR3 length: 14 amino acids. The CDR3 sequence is CASRVDRYKVGYTF. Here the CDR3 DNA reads TGTGCCAGCAGGGTTGACAGGTACAAAGTCGGCTACACCTTC. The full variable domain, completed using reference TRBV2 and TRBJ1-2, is EPEVTQTPSHQVTQMGQEVILRCVPISNHLYFYWYRQILGQKVEFLVSFYNNEISEKSEIFDDQFSVERPDGSNFTLKIRSTKLEDSAMYFCASRVDRYKVGYTFGSGTRLTVV.

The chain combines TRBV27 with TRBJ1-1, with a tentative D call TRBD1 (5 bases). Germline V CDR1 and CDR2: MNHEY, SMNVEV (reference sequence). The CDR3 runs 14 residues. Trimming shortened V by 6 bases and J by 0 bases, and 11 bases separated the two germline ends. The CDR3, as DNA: TGTGCCAGCAGATCATGGGGGATGAACACTGAAGCTTTCTTT. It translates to CASRSWGMNTEAFF.

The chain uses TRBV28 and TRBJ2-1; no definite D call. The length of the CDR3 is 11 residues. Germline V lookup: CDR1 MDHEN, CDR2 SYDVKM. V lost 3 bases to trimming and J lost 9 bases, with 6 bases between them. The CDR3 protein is CASSLGFEQFF. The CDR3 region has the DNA TGTGCCAGCAGTTTGGGATTTGAGCAGTTCTTC. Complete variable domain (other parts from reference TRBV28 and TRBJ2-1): DVKVTQSSRYLVKRTGEKVFLECVQDMDHENMFWYRQDPGLGLRLIYFSYDVKMKEKGDIPEGYSVSREKKERFSLILESASTNQTSMYLCASSLGFEQFFGPGTRLTVL.

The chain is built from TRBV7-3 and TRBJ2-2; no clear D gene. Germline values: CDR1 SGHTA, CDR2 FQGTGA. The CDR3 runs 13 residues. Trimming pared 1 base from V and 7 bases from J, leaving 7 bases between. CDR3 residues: CASSLIMGGELFF. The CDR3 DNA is TGTGCCAGCAGCTTAATCATGGGCGGGGAGCTGTTTTTT.

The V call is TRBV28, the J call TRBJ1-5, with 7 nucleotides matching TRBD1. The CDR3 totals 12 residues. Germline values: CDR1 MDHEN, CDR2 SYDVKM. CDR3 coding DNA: TGTGTTTCGGGGACAGTCAATCAGCCCCAGCATTTT. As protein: CVSGTVNQPQHF.

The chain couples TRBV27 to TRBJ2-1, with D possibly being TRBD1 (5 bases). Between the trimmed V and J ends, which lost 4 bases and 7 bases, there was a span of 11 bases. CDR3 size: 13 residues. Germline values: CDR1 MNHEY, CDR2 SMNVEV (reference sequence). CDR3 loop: CASSSPYRNEQFF. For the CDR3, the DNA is TGTGCCAGCAGTTCCCCCTACAGGAATGAGCAGTTCTTC.

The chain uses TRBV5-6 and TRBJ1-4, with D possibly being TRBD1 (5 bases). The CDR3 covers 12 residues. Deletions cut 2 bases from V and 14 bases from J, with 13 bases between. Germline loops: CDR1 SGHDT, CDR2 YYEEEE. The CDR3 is CASSFRRGGLFF. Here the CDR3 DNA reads TGTGCCAGCAGCTTCCGAAGGGGTGGCCTGTTTTTT.

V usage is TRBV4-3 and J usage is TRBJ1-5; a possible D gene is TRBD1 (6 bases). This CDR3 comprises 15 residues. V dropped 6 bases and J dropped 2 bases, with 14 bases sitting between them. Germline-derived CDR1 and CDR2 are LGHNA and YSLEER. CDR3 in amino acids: CASRRGGAGNQPQHF. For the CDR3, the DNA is TGCGCCAGCAGGAGGGGGGGCGCAGGCAATCAGCCCCAGCATTTT.

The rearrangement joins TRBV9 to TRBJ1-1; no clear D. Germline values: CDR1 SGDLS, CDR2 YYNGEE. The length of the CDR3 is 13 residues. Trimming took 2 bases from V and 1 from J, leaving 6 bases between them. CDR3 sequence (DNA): TGTGCCAGCAGCGTTCTGGAGAACACTGAAGCTTTCTTT. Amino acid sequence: CASSVLENTEAFF.

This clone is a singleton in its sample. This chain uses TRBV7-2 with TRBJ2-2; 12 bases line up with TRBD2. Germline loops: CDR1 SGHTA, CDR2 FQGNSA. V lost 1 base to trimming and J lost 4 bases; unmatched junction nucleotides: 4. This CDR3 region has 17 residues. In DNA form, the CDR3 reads TGTGCCAGCAGCTTAGGCTCTAGCGGGAGGGGCACCGGGGAGCTGTTTTTT. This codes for CASSLGSSGRGTGELFF. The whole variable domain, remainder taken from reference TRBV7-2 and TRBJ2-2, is GAGVSQSPSNKVTEKGKDVELRCDPISGHTALYWYRQSLGQGLEFLIYFQGNSAPDKSGLPSDRFSAERTGGSVSTLTIQRTQQEDSAVYLCASSLGSSGRGTGELFFGEGSRLTVL.